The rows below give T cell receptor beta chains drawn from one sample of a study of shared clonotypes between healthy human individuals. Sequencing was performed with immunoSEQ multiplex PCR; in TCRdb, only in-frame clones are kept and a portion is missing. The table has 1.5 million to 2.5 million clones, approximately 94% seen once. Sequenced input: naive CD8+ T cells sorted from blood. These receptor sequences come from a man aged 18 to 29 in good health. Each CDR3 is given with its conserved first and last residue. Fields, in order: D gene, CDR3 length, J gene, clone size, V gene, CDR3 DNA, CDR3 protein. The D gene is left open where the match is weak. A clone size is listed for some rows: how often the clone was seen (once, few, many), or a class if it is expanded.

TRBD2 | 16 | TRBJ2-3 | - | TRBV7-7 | TGTGCTAGCAGCCTCGACTTAGCGGGAGGAGTAGATACGCAGTATTTT | CASSLDLAGGVDTQYF
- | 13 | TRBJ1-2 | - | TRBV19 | TGTGCCAGTAGTGGGCTGGCTGGCTATGGCTACACCTTC | CASSGLAGYGYTF
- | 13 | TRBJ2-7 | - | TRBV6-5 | TGTGCCAGCAGCTACTCCGAATATTACGAGCAGTACTTC | CASSYSEYYEQYF
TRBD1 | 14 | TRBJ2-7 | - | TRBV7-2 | TGTGCCAGCAGCTTAATAACAGGGGCCTACGAGCAGTACTTC | CASSLITGAYEQYF
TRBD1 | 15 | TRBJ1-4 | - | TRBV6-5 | TGTGCCAGCAGTTCCCCGGGACAGGGGGCTGAAAAACTGTTTTTT | CASSSPGQGAEKLFF
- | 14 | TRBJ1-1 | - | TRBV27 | TGTGCCAGCAGTTTATCGCTACAGGTTGGCGAAGCTTTCTTT | CASSLSLQVGEAFF
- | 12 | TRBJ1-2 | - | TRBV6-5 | TGTGCCAGCAGTTACTCAGGTTCGAGCTACACCTTC | CASSYSGSSYTF
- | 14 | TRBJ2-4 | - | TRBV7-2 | TGTGCCAGCAGCTTAGCGGACTACCGGGACATTCAGTACTTC | CASSLADYRDIQYF
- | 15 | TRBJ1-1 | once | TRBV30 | TGTGCCTGGAGTGGATATAGGGAGACGAACACTGAAGCTTTCTTT | CAWSGYRETNTEAFF
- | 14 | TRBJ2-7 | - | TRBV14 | TGTGCCAGCAGCCAAGAAGATAGAGGGAGCGAGCAGTACTTC | CASSQEDRGSEQYF
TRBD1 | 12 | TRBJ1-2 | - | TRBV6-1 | TGTGCCACCCAGGGGGACAACTATGGCTACACCTTC | CATQGDNYGYTF
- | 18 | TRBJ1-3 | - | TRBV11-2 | TGTGCCAGCAGCCCCAGGGTGGCCCTCGCAGACTCTGGAAACACCATATATTTT | CASSPRVALADSGNTIYF
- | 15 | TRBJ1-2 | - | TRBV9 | TGTGCCAGCAGCGTAGACGCTTTCCAGAACTATGGCTACACCTTC | CASSVDAFQNYGYTF
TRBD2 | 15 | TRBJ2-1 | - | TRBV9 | TGTGCCAGCAGCGTAGACGGACTAGCGGTGAATGAGCAGTTCTTC | CASSVDGLAVNEQFF
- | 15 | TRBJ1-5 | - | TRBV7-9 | TGTGCCAGCAGCTTAGCGGACCTGGAAAATCAGCCCCAGCATTTT | CASSLADLENQPQHF
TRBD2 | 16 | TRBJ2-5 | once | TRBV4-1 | TGCGCCAGCAGCCAAGACGCGACTAGCGGGGGAGAGACCCAGTACTTC | CASSQDATSGGETQYF
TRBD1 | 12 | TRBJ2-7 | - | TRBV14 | TGTGCCAGCAGCCCACAGGGGTACGAGCAGTACTTC | CASSPQGYEQYF
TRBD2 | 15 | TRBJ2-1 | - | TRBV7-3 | TGTGCCAGCAGCTCTTTTCCCGGGACTAGCAATGAGCAGTTCTTC | CASSSFPGTSNEQFF
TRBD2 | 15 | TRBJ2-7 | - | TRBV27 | TGTGCCAGCAGTTTATCGGGAGGGGCGGTCTACGAGCAGTACTTC | CASSLSGGAVYEQYF
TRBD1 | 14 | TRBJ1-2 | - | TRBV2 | TGTGCCAGCAGTTTGTCAGGGGGCGGCTATGGCTACACCTTC | CASSLSGGGYGYTF
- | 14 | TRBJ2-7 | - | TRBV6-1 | TGTGCCAGCAGTGCACGAGGGGGGGGCTACGAGCAGTACTTC | CASSARGGGYEQYF
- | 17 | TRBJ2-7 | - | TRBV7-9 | TGTGCCAGCAGCTCCGTGGGGGCAGGGCCGCCATCCTACGAGCAGTACTTC | CASSSVGAGPPSYEQYF
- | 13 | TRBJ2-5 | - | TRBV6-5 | TGTGCCAGCAGTTACTCCCATTGGGAGACCCAGTACTTC | CASSYSHWETQYF
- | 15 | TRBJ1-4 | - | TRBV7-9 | TGTGCCAGCAGCTACCGGACATACACTAATGAAAAACTGTTTTTT | CASSYRTYTNEKLFF